Following are 31 T cell receptor beta chains from one sample sequenced in a study of blood T cell repertoires in COVID-19. The table came from immunoSEQ multiplex PCR; TCRdb's copy has only in-frame clones and leaves some out. The table lists approximately 150,000 clones, 84% of them singletons. Material: peripheral blood. These receptors originate from a human donor in a cohort sampled during active COVID-19.

This chain uses TRBV7-2 with TRBJ2-1, with 7 bases matching TRBD2. This CDR3 comprises 14 residues. V trimming: 1 base; J trimming: 15 bases; junction bases outside the gene matches: 12. Germline V gene lookup returns CDR1 SGHTA and CDR2 FQGNSA. CDR3 sequence (DNA): TGTGCCAGCAGCTTAGGCCCCGGGACTAAATCATGGTTCTTC. Residues: CASSLGPGTKSWFF.

The V and J genes are TRBV6-5 and TRBJ1-2; D perhaps matches TRBD1 (6 bases). This CDR3 has 13 residues. Germline values: CDR1 MNHEY, CDR2 SVGAGI. The V and J ends lost 4 bases and 6 bases respectively, with 12 bases between them. CDR3: CASSLGTSDGYTF. DNA of the CDR3: TGTGCCAGCAGTTTAGGGACATCCGATGGCTACACCTTC.

The chain combines TRBV19 with TRBJ1-2; 7 bases align to TRBD1. This CDR3 comprises 15 residues. V lost 0 bases, J lost 8 bases, and 9 bases stayed unmatched. From germline, CDR1 is LNHDA and CDR2 SQIVND (reference sequence). The CDR3 loop reads CASSIDSDRIGGYTF. The CDR3 DNA reads as TGTGCCAGTAGTATAGATTCGGACAGGATTGGCGGCTACACCTTC.

V gene TRBV19 combines with J gene TRBJ2-3; 7 bases match TRBD2. The germline V gene encodes CDR1 LNHDA and CDR2 SQIVND (reference sequence). Germline trimming cut 3 bases from V and 2 bases from J; bases unmatched to any gene: 8. This CDR3 comprises 16 residues. The CDR3 sequence is CASSIQGLPHTDTQYF. CDR3 sequence (DNA): TGTGCCAGTAGTATCCAGGGACTACCTCACACAGATACGCAGTATTTT.

In DNA form, the CDR3 reads TGTGCCAGCAGGGGAGTCAACTCTGGAAACACCATATATTTT. Protein: CASRGVNSGNTIYF. The rearrangement uses TRBV13 and TRBJ1-3; D is unresolved. The V and J ends lost 6 bases and 0 bases respectively, with 9 bases between them. The germline gives CDR1 PRHDT, CDR2 FYEKMQ (reference sequence). The CDR3 consists of 14 residues.

The V gene is TRBV30, the J gene TRBJ2-3; 13 bases are a match to TRBD2. The CDR3 has 19 amino acids. Germline CDR1 reads GTSNPN; CDR2 reads SVGIG (reference sequence). The junction had 16 bases not matched to a gene; V was cut back by 4 bases and J by 3 bases. CDR3 loop: CAWTLGTSGIEYSTDTQYF. CDR3 nucleotides: TGTGCCTGGACCCTAGGGACTAGCGGGATCGAGTATAGTACAGATACGCAGTATTTT.

V and J are TRBV11-3 and TRBJ2-7; possibly TRBD2 for D (5 bases). CDR1 and CDR2 (germline): SGHNT, YENEEA. Trimming shortened V by 0 bases and J by 5 bases, and 14 bases separated the two germline ends. This CDR3 is built from 15 residues. The CDR3 is CASSLEFSGIHEQYF. The CDR3 DNA is TGTGCCAGCAGCTTAGAGTTTTCCGGGATCCACGAGCAGTACTTC.

The chain carries TRBV7-6 and TRBJ2-2, with a possible D match to TRBD1 (7 bases). CDR3 size: 19 residues. V was cut by 5 bases and J by 3 bases, with 25 bases left in between. CDR1 and CDR2 from the germline V gene are SGHVS and FNYEAQ. The CDR3, as DNA: TGTGCCAGCAGCGACCAGCAGGGGGGTCAGGGAGCCTACACCGGGGAGCTGTTTTTT. This translates into CASSDQQGGQGAYTGELFF. The full variable domain, its missing parts supplied by reference TRBV7-6 and TRBJ2-2, is GAGVSQSPRYKVTKRGQDVALRCDPISGHVSLYWYRQALGQGPEFLTYFNYEAQQDKSGLPNDRFSAERPEGSISTLTIQRTEQRDSAMYRCASSDQQGGQGAYTGELFFGEGSRLTVL.

The chain joins TRBV5-4 to TRBJ2-4; the match to TRBD1 covers 10 bases. The CDR3 runs 17 residues. V dropped 4 bases and J dropped 4; count of bases not matched to a gene: 11. CDR1 SGHNT and CDR2 YYREEE come from the germline V gene (reference sequence). The CDR3 is CASSHRDRGLGKNIQYF. The CDR3 DNA sequence: TGTGCCAGCAGCCACCGGGACAGGGGATTAGGTAAAAACATTCAGTACTTC.

The chain combines TRBV5-1 with TRBJ2-3; 9 positions match TRBD2. Trimming removed 0 bases from V and 4 bases from J; junction bases left unmatched: 3. The CDR3 spans 15 residues. Germline values: CDR1 SGHRS, CDR2 YFSETQ. This chain's CDR3 is CASSLGLAGSDTQYF. In DNA form, the CDR3 reads TGCGCCAGCAGCTTGGGGCTAGCGGGATCAGATACGCAGTATTTT. Full variable domain (remainder filled in from reference TRBV5-1 and TRBJ2-3): KAGVTQTPRYLIKTRGQQVTLSCSPISGHRSVSWYQQTPGQGLQFLFEYFSETQRNKGNFPGRFSGRQFSNSRSEMNVSTLELGDSALYLCASSLGLAGSDTQYFGPGTRLTVL.

V and J are TRBV5-1 and TRBJ2-3; no clear D gene. Germline CDR1 SGHRS, CDR2 YFSETQ. Trimming took off 0 bases at V and 0 bases at J, with 14 bases between the two ends. The length of the CDR3 is 17 residues. The CDR3 here is CASSLVVRISSTDTQYF. CDR3 in DNA: TGCGCCAGCAGCTTGGTCGTCAGAATATCTAGCACAGATACGCAGTATTTT.

The chain couples TRBV7-8 to TRBJ2-7, with TRBD2 identical over 8 bases. V was clipped by 1 base and J by 3 bases; unmatched bases: 8. CDR1 SGHVS and CDR2 FQNEAQ come from the germline V gene. The CDR3 has 16 amino acids. CDR3 sequence: CASSLGGLVGNYEQYV. The DNA of the CDR3 is TGTGCCAGCAGCTTAGGGGGACTAGTGGGGAACTACGAGCAGTACGTC.

This clone was seen only a few times. This sequence joins TRBV2 and TRBJ2-7; D is perhaps TRBD1 (6 bases). This CDR3 comprises 15 residues. The germline CDR1 and CDR2 sequences are SNHLY and FYNNEI. The ends were cut back, 3 bases at V and 2 bases at J, with 14 bases in the middle. As DNA, the CDR3 is TGTGCCAGCAGTGATGGTCCCAGGGGACCCTACGAGCAGTACGTC. It is translated as CASSDGPRGPYEQYV.

The chain combines TRBV4-2 with TRBJ2-2, with a possible D match to TRBD1 (5 bases). In germline, CDR1 is LGHNA, CDR2 YNFKEQ. The CDR3 sequence is 16 residues long. V was clipped by 2 bases and J by 0 bases, with 10 bases between them. The CDR3 reads CASSQQGQPNTGELFF. The CDR3 nucleotides are TGTGCCAGCAGCCAACAGGGCCAACCGAACACCGGGGAGCTGTTTTTT.

The chain is built from TRBV3-1 (or the pseudogene TRBV3-2) and TRBJ2-3; TRBD1 matches at 7 bases. The CDR3 runs to 15 residues. Trimming removed 1 base from V and 5 bases from J; junction bases left unmatched: 6. The V gene's germline CDR1 is LGHDT and CDR2 YNNKEL (reference sequence). This CDR3 reads CASSQAAGGIDTQYF. For the CDR3, the DNA is TGTGCCAGCAGCCAAGCGGCAGGGGGAATAGATACGCAGTATTTT.

The chain uses TRBV11-1 and TRBJ1-1; D is possibly TRBD1 (6 bases). The length of the CDR3 is 15 residues. Germline V gene data show CDR1 as SGHAT and CDR2 as FQDESV (reference sequence). V gave up 4 bases and J gave up 1 base, with 13 bases separating them. The CDR3 DNA reads TGTGCCAGCAGCTCAAGTCACAGGGAGAACACTGAAGCTTTCTTT. Protein sequence: CASSSSHRENTEAFF.

J is TRBJ2-5 and V is TRBV30; 8 nucleotides align to TRBD2. This CDR3 has 15 amino acids. The V gene end was trimmed by 0 bases and the J gene end by 2 bases; junction bases not matched to a gene: 5. Germline V gene lookup returns CDR1 GTSNPN and CDR2 SVGIG (reference sequence). The CDR3: CAWSVGGGTQETQYF. CDR3 DNA: TGTGCCTGGAGTGTAGGCGGGGGGACACAAGAGACCCAGTACTTC.

At least ten counts were recorded for this clone. The chain joins TRBV6-2 or TRBV6-3 to TRBJ1-2, with D possibly matching TRBD1 (5 bases). Germline V lookup: CDR1 MNHEY, CDR2 SVGEGT. The CDR3 extends over 15 amino acids. The V end lost 3 bases, the J end lost 4 bases, and 15 bases lay between the germline ends. This chain's CDR3 is CASSYIGGGFYGYTF. The CDR3 nucleotides are TGTGCCAGCAGTTATATAGGCGGGGGATTCTATGGCTACACCTTC.

The chain joins TRBV5-8 to TRBJ1-5, with D uncertain. Per germline, CDR1 SGHTS and CDR2 YDEGEE. CDR3 length: 15 residues. V was pared by 4 bases and J by 0 bases, with 11 bases between. CDR3 in DNA: TGTGCCAGCAGCGGCGATAGAGGTAGCAATCAGCCCCAGCATTTT. Amino acid sequence: CASSGDRGSNQPQHF.

This clone was counted ten times or more. The rearrangement uses TRBV3-1 (or the pseudogene TRBV3-2) and TRBJ2-3; 7 nucleotides match TRBD2. The germline V gene has CDR1 LGHDT and CDR2 YNNKEL (reference sequence). This CDR3 has 15 amino acids. V shed 7 bases, J shed 0 bases, and the junction held 7 bases outside the gene matches. This CDR3 is CASTPTSASTDTQYF. The CDR3 region has the DNA TGTGCCAGCACCCCTACTAGCGCGAGCACAGATACGCAGTATTTT.

The chain combines TRBV6-5 with TRBJ1-1; no definite D call. V shed 6 bases and J shed 1 base, with 12 bases lying between them. This CDR3 has 14 amino acids. Germline-derived CDR1 and CDR2 are MNHEY and SVGAGI. CDR3 bases: TGTGCCAGCAGCCCACAACCTGAGAACACTGAAGCTTTCTTT. Encoded protein: CASSPQPENTEAFF.

The gene calls are TRBV30 and TRBJ1-6; unclear D gene. This CDR3 has 14 residues. Germline V gene lookup returns CDR1 GTSNPN and CDR2 SVGIG (reference sequence). V was shortened by 2 bases and J by 7 bases, with 12 bases between the two germline ends. CDR3 nucleotide sequence: TGTGCCTGGAGTCCCAGAAGAGGGAATTCACCCCTCCACTTT. Translated: CAWSPRRGNSPLHF.

In DNA, the CDR3 is TGCGCCAGCAGCAGGGACAGGGTTAACTATGGCTACACCTTC. This translates into CASSRDRVNYGYTF. The chain joins TRBV5-1 to TRBJ1-2, with 9 bases lining up with TRBD1. With 4 bases clipped from V and 1 base from J, the junction kept 2 bases outside the gene matches. CDR3 size: 14 residues. Looked up from germline, CDR1 is SGHRS and CDR2 is YFSETQ.

The V and J genes are TRBV5-1 and TRBJ1-4; the D gene is possibly TRBD1 (6 bases). Trimming cost V 6 bases and J 0 bases, with 15 bases left between them. Looked up from germline, CDR1 is SGHRS and CDR2 is YFSETQ. The CDR3 is made up of 16 amino acids. The CDR3 coding sequence is TGCGCCAGCACCAGACAGGCTAGGGCAACTAATGAAAAACTGTTTTTT. It translates to CASTRQARATNEKLFF.

The table lists this clone with a count of one. V is TRBV6-6 and J is TRBJ1-1; 7 nucleotides match TRBD1. CDR3 length: 14 amino acids. Germline values: CDR1 MNHNY, CDR2 SVGAGI (reference sequence). J was trimmed by 1 base and V by 7 bases; bases with no gene match: 6. CDR3 DNA: TGTGCCAGCACTAAAGGGGACAGGAACACTGAAGCTTTCTTT. Encoded protein: CASTKGDRNTEAFF.

CDR3 sequence reads: CATREDGYTF. CDR3 nucleotides: TGTGCCACTCGGGAAGATGGCTACACCTTC. V is TRBV19 and J is TRBJ1-2; D remains unclear. The CDR3 is 10 residues long. The V end was cut by 10 bases, the J end by 6 bases, with 9 bases between. Germline loops: CDR1 LNHDA, CDR2 SQIVND (reference sequence).

The V and J genes are TRBV5-1 and TRBJ2-1, with 7 bases aligning to TRBD2. The ends lost 7 bases at V and 3 bases at J; junction bases unmatched: 10. This CDR3 has 15 amino acids. Germline V gene lookup returns CDR1 SGHRS and CDR2 YFSETQ. CDR3 amino acids: CASSAGGSDYNEQFF. The DNA of the CDR3 is TGCGCCAGCTCCGCCGGGGGGTCGGACTACAATGAGCAGTTCTTC.

The chain couples TRBV5-1 to TRBJ2-3; possible D gene TRBD1, 5 bases. This CDR3 comprises 14 residues. CDR1 is SGHRS, CDR2 YFSETQ, per germline. V lost 4 bases, J lost 2 bases, and 11 bases lay in between. Here the CDR3 reads CASSLSDTTDTQYF. CDR3 in DNA: TGCGCCAGCAGCCTATCGGACACCACAGATACGCAGTATTTT.

V and J are TRBV24-1 and TRBJ1-1; D gene ambiguous. The CDR3 contains 12 residues. Germline V lookup: CDR1 KGHDR, CDR2 SFDVKD. V lost 7 bases and J 4 bases, leaving 9 bases between the germline ends. DNA of the CDR3: TGTGCCACCAGGGGCCCCGGCACTGAAGCTTTCTTT. The encoded protein is CATRGPGTEAFF.

The V and J genes are TRBV28 and TRBJ1-5, with 8 nucleotides matching TRBD1. CDR3 size: 14 residues. Germline lookup yields CDR1 MDHEN and CDR2 SYDVKM. The V segment lost 5 bases and the J segment 5 bases; nucleotides outside the gene matches: 5. The CDR3 DNA is TGTGCCAGCAGTCAGACAGGGGATGATCAGCCCCAGCATTTT. The encoded protein is CASSQTGDDQPQHF.

This chain connects TRBV15 to TRBJ1-2, with D tentatively TRBD1 (5 bases). V lost 1 base and J lost 7, with 13 bases in between. In germline, CDR1 is LNHNV, CDR2 YYDKDF (reference sequence). The CDR3 spans 14 residues. DNA for the CDR3: TGTGCCACCAGCAGAGGAGGGGAGGGGTTTGGCTACACCTTC. This encodes CATSRGGEGFGYTF.